Listed below are T cell receptor beta chains from one sample, sequenced in a study of T cells after yellow fever vaccination. TCRdb called the 5' RACE reads again in MiXCR, with one record for every CDR3 protein. The sample has roughly 30,000 distinct CDR3 sequences, about 11% seen once. Sample: PBMCs, either bulk or a sorted T-cell subset (CD4+, CD8+, memory, or dextramer-sorted; not recorded which), taken less than 16 days after the first yellow fever vaccination. These receptors were taken from a young man who received the YFV17D yellow fever vaccine. The CDR3 runs from the conserved cysteine through the conserved F or W. Each record gives: CDR3 DNA, CDR3 protein, J gene, clone size, V gene, D gene. A D gene is named only where the DNA matches it firmly. For some rows the clone size is stated as once, few or many, or as a class when expanded; others skip it.

TGTGCCAGCAGCTTGCCGGGACTAGCGGGGGCTAATGAGCAGTTCTTC	CASSLPGLAGANEQFF	TRBJ2-1	many	TRBV7-9	TRBD2
TGTGCCAGCAGTTTCCAGGGCCTCGCTGAAGCTTTCTTT	CASSFQGLAEAFF	TRBJ1-1	many	TRBV27	NA
TGTGCCAGCAGCGTGAGCCCGAGAGGGGGGTCCCAAGAGACCCAGTACTTC	CASSVSPRGGSQETQYF	TRBJ2-5	many	TRBV9	NA
TGTGCCACGTACACAGGGGCCGGTGGCTACACCTTC	CATYTGAGGYTF	TRBJ1-2	many	TRBV3-1	TRBD1
TGCGCCAGCAGCCAAGATCGGGATAGGGAGACCCAGTACTTC	CASSQDRDRETQYF	TRBJ2-5	NA	TRBV4-3	NA
TGTGCCAGCAGCCCTTACAGGGGAGGCAATCAGCCCCAGCATTTT	CASSPYRGGNQPQHF	TRBJ1-5	many	TRBV5-6	TRBD1
TGTGCCAGCACCAGAGAGGTCGCCGGGGAGCTGTTTTTT	CASTREVAGELFF	TRBJ2-2	NA	TRBV2	NA
TGCAGTGCTCCGCGGGGGGCTGAAGAGACCCAGTACTTC	CSAPRGAEETQYF	TRBJ2-5	many	TRBV20-1	TRBD2
TGCAGTGCTAGAAGTAGCGGGGACACCGGGGAGCTGTTTTTT	CSARSSGDTGELFF	TRBJ2-2	many	TRBV20-1	TRBD2
TGCAGTGCTAGCGTGTGGGGGGGCCCCGGGGAGCTGTTTTTT	CSASVWGGPGELFF	TRBJ2-2	medium-sized	TRBV20-1	NA
TGTGCCAGCAGCGGAGGGGGTCCAACTAATGAAAAACTGTTTTTT	CASSGGGPTNEKLFF	TRBJ1-4	many	TRBV11-2	NA
TGTGCCAGCAGTTTAGGGGCCGCCGGCGGTCGGGAAAAACTGTTTTTT	CASSLGAAGGREKLFF	TRBJ1-4	many	TRBV12-3/TRBV12-4	NA
TGTGCCAGCAGTGCAAGGAGTAGCTCCTACAATGAGCAGTTCTTC	CASSARSSSYNEQFF	TRBJ2-1	many	TRBV6-4	NA
TGTGCCAGCAGCCTCTCGGGGGCCAGCTCCTACGAGCAGTACTTC	CASSLSGASSYEQYF	TRBJ2-7	few	TRBV7-9	NA
TGCTGTGCGCCGACTAGCGGGGCACTCATAAACACCGGGGAGCTGTTTTTT	CCAPTSGALINTGELFF	TRBJ2-2	NA	TRBV20-1	TRBD2
TGTGCCAGCAGCCAGGGTACTCGGGGTTCGCCCGGGACTAACTATGGCTACACCTTC	CASSQGTRGSPGTNYGYTF	TRBJ1-2	many	TRBV4-2	NA
TGTGCCACCGGACAGGGGGAAAATCAGCCCCAGCATTTT	CATGQGENQPQHF	TRBJ1-5	many	TRBV24-1	TRBD1
TGTGCCAGCAGGCCTTCTGGGGCCAACGTCCTGACTTTC	CASRPSGANVLTF	TRBJ2-6	many	TRBV7-3	NA
TGCAGTGCCCAGCTTATGGGGCTCGGGGAAAATCAGCCCCAGCATTTT	CSAQLMGLGENQPQHF	TRBJ1-5	few	TRBV20-1	NA
TGTGCCAGCAGTTCTCAAGGGGGTCGGGCTTTCTTT	CASSSQGGRAFF	TRBJ1-1	many	TRBV12-3/TRBV12-4	NA
TGTGCCAGCAGCTTGACGGACACTAATGAAAAACTGTTTTTT	CASSLTDTNEKLFF	TRBJ1-4	many	TRBV7-9	NA
TGTGCCAGCGGGTCCCGGGGGCCCACAGATACGCAGTATTTT	CASGSRGPTDTQYF	TRBJ2-3	many	TRBV28	NA
TGCAGTGCTAGGACTAGGTCCCTCAATGAGCAGTTCTTC	CSARTRSLNEQFF	TRBJ2-1	few	TRBV20-1	NA
TGCGCCAGCAGCGCGGCAGGGGCGGCGAACACCATATATTTT	CASSAAGAANTIYF	TRBJ1-3	many	TRBV4-3	NA
TGTGCCTGGAAACAGATCCTAGCTATGAACACTGAAGCTTTCTTT	CAWKQILAMNTEAFF	TRBJ1-1	many	TRBV30	NA
TGTGCCAGCAGCTCGTCCTATTCCGTAAGCAAGTACTTC	CASSSSYSVSKYF	TRBJ2-7	few	TRBV7-2	NA
TGTGCCAGCAGCTCCGACCAGTCCGGCTACACCTTC	CASSSDQSGYTF	TRBJ1-2	many	TRBV5-4	NA
TGCGCCAGCAGCCCGGGCAGGGCAGAGACCCAGTACTTC	CASSPGRAETQYF	TRBJ2-5	many	TRBV5-1	NA
TGCAGCGCCAGCGGGGGGGGCGCAGATACGCAGTATTTT	CSASGGGADTQYF	TRBJ2-3	many	TRBV29-1	TRBD2
TGTGCCAGCAGCCAAGAGCCCAGGGGTGGGAGAAAGACCCAGTACTTC	CASSQEPRGGRKTQYF	TRBJ2-5	many	TRBV7-2	NA
TGCGCCAGCACCCAAGGGGGGACGGGGCGGTACAATGAGCAGTTCTTC	CASTQGGTGRYNEQFF	TRBJ2-1	many	TRBV4-1	NA
TGCAGCGTATGGGGACAGGGTGGGAACGAGCAGTACTTC	CSVWGQGGNEQYF	TRBJ2-7	NA	TRBV29-1	TRBD1
TGTGCCAGCAGCCCACAGGGTTCCCTCTATGGCTACACCTTC	CASSPQGSLYGYTF	TRBJ1-2	many	TRBV3-1	NA
TGCGCCAGCAGCCAAGGGGACAGGGTAGGCAATGAGCAGTTCTTC	CASSQGDRVGNEQFF	TRBJ2-1	many	TRBV4-3	TRBD1
TGCGCCAGCAGCTTGGCCTTACGGGGGGGCGGAGGTGAGACCCAGTACTTC	CASSLALRGGGGETQYF	TRBJ2-5	few	TRBV5-1	TRBD2
TGCGCCAGCAGCTTGTTTCCAGCCAATGAGCAGTTCTTC	CASSLFPANEQFF	TRBJ2-1	many	TRBV5-1	NA
TGCAGTGCGAACCCCCCGGACAGTCTTATGGTTGTCGGCTACACCTTC	CSANPPDSLMVVGYTF	TRBJ1-2	many	TRBV20-1	NA
TGTGCCAGCAGTTACGGGGACAGGGGAATAGATACGCAGTATTTT	CASSYGDRGIDTQYF	TRBJ2-3	many	TRBV6-5	TRBD1
TGTGCCAGCAGTGACAGGCGGAGGGAGACCCAGTACTTC	CASSDRRRETQYF	TRBJ2-5	many	TRBV2	NA
TGCAGTGCTAGATACGGGGGGGCCGATACGCAGTATTTT	CSARYGGADTQYF	TRBJ2-3	many	TRBV20-1	TRBD2
TGCGCCAGCAGTGATGGGGGTACGCAGTATTTT	CASSDGGTQYF	TRBJ2-3	many	TRBV10-2	NA
TGTGCCAGCAGCCTCAGACAGGGCGGGACTGAAGCTTTCTTT	CASSLRQGGTEAFF	TRBJ1-1	many	TRBV3-1	TRBD1
TGTGCCAGCAGCTCCCAGGGAGAGAACACTGAAGCTTTCTTT	CASSSQGENTEAFF	TRBJ1-1	many	TRBV7-9	NA
TGTGCCAGCAGTGACGGGGCCCAAGAGACCCAGTACTTC	CASSDGAQETQYF	TRBJ2-5	many	TRBV6-2/TRBV6-3	NA
TGCGCCAGCAGCCAACAGGGGGATACGCAGTATTTT	CASSQQGDTQYF	TRBJ2-3	many	TRBV4-1	NA
TGTGCCAGCAGCCCCCCCCAGGCTAGCGCCAAAGAGACCCAGTACTTC	CASSPPQASAKETQYF	TRBJ2-5	NA	TRBV11-2	NA
TGTGCCAGCAGCTTTGTAACTGAGGTTGAGGGTGTTTTCTTC	CASSFVTEVEGVFF	TRBJ2-1	many	TRBV7-2	NA
TGTGCCAGCAGCCTTGGACAGGGAAACATTCAGTACTTC	CASSLGQGNIQYF	TRBJ2-4	many	TRBV14	TRBD1
TGTGCCAGCTCACCAGGGACAGGGCCGGACGAGCAGTACTTC	CASSPGTGPDEQYF	TRBJ2-7	many	TRBV18	TRBD1
TGCGCCAGCAGCCCCGGGACAAATACGGGAGAGACCCAGTACTTC	CASSPGTNTGETQYF	TRBJ2-5	many	TRBV5-1	NA
TGTGCCAGCAGCCCCTGGGGGGGACCCACAGATACGCAGTATTTT	CASSPWGGPTDTQYF	TRBJ2-3	many	TRBV7-3	TRBD2
TGTGCCATCAGAACCCTAGCGGGGACAGATACGCAGTATTTT	CAIRTLAGTDTQYF	TRBJ2-3	few	TRBV10-3	TRBD2
TGCGCCAGCAGCTTGTCCGGGGGCACCGACCCCACGAGCTACACCTTC	CASSLSGGTDPTSYTF	TRBJ1-2	many	TRBV5-1	NA
TGTGCCACCAGTGATTCCCGTGCTAGCGGGGGCACAGATACGCAGTATTTT	CATSDSRASGGTDTQYF	TRBJ2-3	many	TRBV24-1	TRBD2
TGTGCCAGCAGCTTGGGGACAGGGGGCCCTCGGCAACTGTTTTTT	CASSLGTGGPRQLFF	TRBJ1-4	many	TRBV5-6	TRBD1
TGTGCCAGCAGTTTAGATATCACAGATACGCAGTATTTT	CASSLDITDTQYF	TRBJ2-3	many	TRBV12-3/TRBV12-4	NA
TGCAGTGGTAGCCGGGACAACGGGAATGAAAAACTGTTTTTT	CSGSRDNGNEKLFF	TRBJ1-4	NA	TRBV20-1	NA